These 29 T cell receptor beta chains were all obtained from the same sample, sequenced in a study of T cells expressing NK-cell markers. With the 5' RACE reads reprocessed, TCRdb shows one record per CDR3 protein and no DNA. Its clone listing holds hundreds of thousands of distinct CDR3 sequences. Source material: blood T cells: a sorted CD56 or NKG2C T cell subset, CD4+ or CD8+ T cells, or bulk PBMC T cells (not recorded which). The source of these receptors is a woman between 18 and 75 years old in good health.

The chain couples TRBV12-3 or TRBV12-4 to TRBJ2-1; TCRdb's D call, TRBD1, is unchecked because there is no DNA. The CDR3 has 14 amino acids. This CDR3 is CASSPGTVNNEQFF.

The CDR3 sequence: CSVAGGAAKETQYF. J is TRBJ2-5 and V is TRBV20-1; the TRBD1 assignment by TCRdb is unverifiable without DNA. Per the germline V gene, CDR1 is DFQATT and CDR2 is SNEGSKA (reference sequence). The CDR3 is 14 residues long.

The V gene is TRBV3-1, the J gene TRBJ2-2; TCRdb indicates TRBD2, and absent DNA this call remains unverified. Germline V lookup: CDR1 LGHDT, CDR2 YNNKEL (reference sequence). There are 17 residues in the CDR3. The chain's CDR3 is CASRPSTGTALTGELFF.

This rearrangement joins TRBV12-3 or TRBV12-4 to TRBJ2-3; lacking DNA, the TRBD2 call made by TCRdb goes unchecked. CDR3 length: 16 residues. This chain's CDR3 is CASSTGPSVYTDTQYF.

The CDR3 sequence: CASSPQASQETQYF. The chain recombines TRBV18 with TRBJ2-5. CDR1 is KGHSH, CDR2 LQKENI, per germline. This CDR3 has 14 amino acids.

The V gene is TRBV18, the J gene TRBJ2-1. The CDR3 length is 15 residues. The germline CDR1 and CDR2 sequences are KGHSH and LQKENI. Here the CDR3 reads CASSPSASSYNEQFF. The full variable domain, its missing parts supplied by reference TRBV18 and TRBJ2-1, is NAGVMQNPRHLVRRRGQEARLRCSPMKGHSHVYWYRQLPEEGLKFMVYLQKENIIDESGMPKERFSAEFPKEGPSILRIQQVVRGDSAAYFCASSPSASSYNEQFFGPGTRLTVL.

CDR3 sequence: CASSFQTSGPYEQYF. The chain carries TRBV12-3 or TRBV12-4 and TRBJ2-7; TCRdb names TRBD2, which stays unverified in the absence of DNA. There are 15 residues in the CDR3.

The chain recombines TRBV12-3 or TRBV12-4 with TRBJ2-3; TCRdb picks TRBD2, but there is no DNA to check that call. The CDR3 covers 15 residues. Here the CDR3 reads CASSSQAGAGDTQYF.

This rearrangement joins TRBV7-9 to TRBJ2-3. CDR1 is SEHNR, CDR2 FQNEAQ, per germline (reference sequence). The CDR3 is 15 amino acids. Here the CDR3 reads CASSLADFSTDTQYF.

The V and J genes are TRBV19 and TRBJ2-4; without DNA, the TCRdb call of TRBD1 cannot be checked. The CDR3 runs 20 residues. From germline, CDR1 is LNHDA and CDR2 SQIVND (reference sequence). CDR3 loop: CASSPRRDREYQLAKNIQYF. Full variable domain (remainder filled in from reference TRBV19 and TRBJ2-4): DGGITQSPKYLFRKEGQNVTLSCEQNLNHDAMYWYRQDPGQGLRLIYYSQIVNDFQKGDIAEGYSVSREKKESFPLTVTSAQKNPTAFYLCASSPRRDREYQLAKNIQYFGAGTRLSVL.

This chain's CDR3 is CASSQGGPDLGTQYF. The V and J genes are TRBV4-1 and TRBJ2-5. This CDR3 region has 15 residues. Germline CDR1 MGHRA, CDR2 YSYEKL.

J is TRBJ1-1 and V is TRBV5-1. CDR3 length: 13 residues. In germline, CDR1 is SGHRS, CDR2 YFSETQ. CDR3 region: CASSLEEATEAFF.

V usage is TRBV9 and J usage is TRBJ2-5; TCRdb picks TRBD1, but there is no DNA to check that call. The germline V gene encodes CDR1 SGDLS and CDR2 YYNGEE. The CDR3 is made up of 16 amino acids. CDR3 region: CASSVRQGEGRETQYF. The full variable domain, rest sourced from reference TRBV9 and TRBJ2-5, is DSGVTQTPKHLITATGQRVTLRCSPRSGDLSVYWYQQSLDQGLQFLIQYYNGEERAKGNILERFSAQQFPDLHSELNLSSLELGDSALYFCASSVRQGEGRETQYFGPGTRLLVL.

V is TRBV4-3 and J is TRBJ2-1. Germline CDR1 LGHNA, CDR2 YSLEER. This CDR3 is 14 amino acids long. The CDR3 loop reads CASSPDGSHNEQFF.

The chain has TRBV4-1 and TRBJ2-1; absent DNA, TCRdb's TRBD2 call cannot be checked. The CDR3 has 12 residues. Germline V gene lookup returns CDR1 MGHRA and CDR2 YSYEKL. The CDR3 protein is CASMEGPNEQFF.

The chain links TRBV6-1 to TRBJ2-1; TCRdb calls TRBD2, which cannot be checked without DNA. This CDR3 contains 18 residues. Per the germline V gene, CDR1 is MNHNS and CDR2 is SASEGT. CDR3 protein: CASSPTVGLAGGWNEQFF.

The chain links TRBV6-5 to TRBJ2-1; absent DNA, TCRdb's TRBD2 call cannot be checked. This CDR3 comprises 16 residues. Germline assignment: CDR1 MNHEY and CDR2 SVGAGI. CDR3 region: CASSYSRGTGDNEQFF.

This chain links TRBV15 with TRBJ2-5; TCRdb lists TRBD1, though no DNA is available to test this call. This CDR3 has 14 amino acids. Germline loops: CDR1 LNHNV, CDR2 YYDKDF (reference sequence). This CDR3 is CATSRDQGEETQYF. Filled out from reference TRBV15 and TRBJ2-5, the complete variable domain reads DAMVIQNPRYQVTQFGKPVTLSCSQTLNHNVMYWYQQKSSQAPKLLFHYYDKDFNNEADTPDNFQSRRPNTSFCFLDIRSPGLGDTAMYLCATSRDQGEETQYFGPGTRLLVL.

The rearrangement joins TRBV28 to TRBJ1-1. In germline, CDR1 is MDHEN, CDR2 SYDVKM. The length of the CDR3 is 11 residues. The CDR3 region is CASSPRAEAFF.

The genes are TRBV20-1 and TRBJ1-1; TCRdb outputs TRBD1, but without DNA this stays unchecked. Germline V gene data show CDR1 as DFQATT and CDR2 as SNEGSKA (reference sequence). The CDR3 length is 15 residues. This chain's CDR3 is CSANKGATGVTEAFF.

The chain has TRBV12-3 or TRBV12-4 and TRBJ2-3; the D call of TRBD2 rests on TCRdb alone, since no DNA is present to check it. CDR3 size: 14 residues. The CDR3 loop is CASSRSGSGDTQYF.

The chain employs TRBV20-1 and TRBJ2-7; absent DNA, TCRdb's TRBD2 call cannot be checked. The CDR3 sequence is 12 residues long. Germline CDR1 DFQATT, CDR2 SNEGSKA (reference sequence). This CDR3 reads CSATGDGHEQYF.

The chain recombines TRBV25-1 with TRBJ1-1; the D gene TCRdb calls, TRBD1, cannot be checked with no DNA. The CDR3 sequence is 12 residues long. The germline V gene encodes CDR1 MGHDK and CDR2 SYGVNS. CDR3 sequence: CASSEGQTEAFF.

The gene calls are TRBV20-1 and TRBJ2-1; with no DNA, the TCRdb D assignment of TRBD2 cannot be verified. Germline CDR1 and CDR2: DFQATT and SNEGSKA (reference sequence). There are 14 residues in the CDR3. The CDR3 spells CSARDRLAFGEQFF.

The chain joins TRBV12-3 or TRBV12-4 to TRBJ2-3. There are 13 residues in the CDR3. The CDR3 region is CASRYGPTDTQYF.

The CDR3 is CATSDRSPYNEQFF. The chain combines TRBV24-1 with TRBJ2-1. The CDR3 is 14 amino acids. CDR1 is KGHDR and CDR2 is SFDVKD in the germline V gene.

The J gene is TRBJ2-1, the V gene TRBV5-1; TCRdb's D call of TRBD2 is untestable without DNA. The germline V gene has CDR1 SGHRS and CDR2 YFSETQ. The length of the CDR3 is 16 residues. The CDR3 is CASSLVAGVNYNEQFF.

This chain links TRBV6-2 or TRBV6-3 with TRBJ2-1. CDR1 is MNHEY and CDR2 is SVGEGT in the germline V gene. CDR3 length: 12 residues. CDR3 residues: CASSDRVREQFF.

J is TRBJ1-5 and V is TRBV7-2. There are 15 residues in the CDR3. From germline, CDR1 is SGHTA and CDR2 FQGNSA. CDR3 loop: CASSLVGDTLQPQHF.